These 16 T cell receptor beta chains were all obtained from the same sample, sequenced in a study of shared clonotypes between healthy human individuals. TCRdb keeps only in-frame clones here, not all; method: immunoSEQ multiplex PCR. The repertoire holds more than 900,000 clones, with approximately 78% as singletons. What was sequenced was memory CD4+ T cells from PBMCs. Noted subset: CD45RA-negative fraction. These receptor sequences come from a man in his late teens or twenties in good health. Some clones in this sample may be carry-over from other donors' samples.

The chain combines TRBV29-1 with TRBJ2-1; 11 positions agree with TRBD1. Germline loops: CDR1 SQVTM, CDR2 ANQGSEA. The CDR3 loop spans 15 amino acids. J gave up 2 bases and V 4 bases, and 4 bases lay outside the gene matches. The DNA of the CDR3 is TGCAGCGTTGTATCGGGACAGGGGGCCTACAATGAGCAGTTCTTC. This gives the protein CSVVSGQGAYNEQFF.

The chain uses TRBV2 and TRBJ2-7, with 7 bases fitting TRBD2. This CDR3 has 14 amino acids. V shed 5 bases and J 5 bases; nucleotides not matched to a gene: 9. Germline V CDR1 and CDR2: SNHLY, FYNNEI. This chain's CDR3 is CASSSGLVPHEQYF. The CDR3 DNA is TGTGCCAGCAGTTCAGGACTAGTCCCGCACGAGCAGTACTTC.

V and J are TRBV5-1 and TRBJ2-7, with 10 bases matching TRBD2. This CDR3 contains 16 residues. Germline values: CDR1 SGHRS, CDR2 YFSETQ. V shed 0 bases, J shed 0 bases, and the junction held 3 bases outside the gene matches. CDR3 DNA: TGCGCCAGCAGCTTGGAGGGACTAGCGAACTCCTACGAGCAGTACTTC. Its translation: CASSLEGLANSYEQYF.

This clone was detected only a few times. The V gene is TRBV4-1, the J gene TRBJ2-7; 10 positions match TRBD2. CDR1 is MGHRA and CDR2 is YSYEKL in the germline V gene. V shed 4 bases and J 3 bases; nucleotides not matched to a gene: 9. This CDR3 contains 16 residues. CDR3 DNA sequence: TGCGCCAGCAGCCTCTCCGGGACTAGCGCATTCTACGAGCAGTACTTC. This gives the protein CASSLSGTSAFYEQYF.

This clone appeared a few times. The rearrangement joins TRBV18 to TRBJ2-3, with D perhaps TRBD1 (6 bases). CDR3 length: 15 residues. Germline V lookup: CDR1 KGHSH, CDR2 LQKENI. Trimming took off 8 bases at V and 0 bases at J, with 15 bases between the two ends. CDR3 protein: CASTDGTTSTDTQYF. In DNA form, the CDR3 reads TGTGCCAGCACGGACGGGACAACTAGCACAGATACGCAGTATTTT.

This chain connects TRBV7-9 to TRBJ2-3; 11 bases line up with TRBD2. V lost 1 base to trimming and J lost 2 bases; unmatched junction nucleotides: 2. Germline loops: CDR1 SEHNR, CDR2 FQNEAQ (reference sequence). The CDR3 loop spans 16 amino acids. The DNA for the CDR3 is TGTGCCAGCAGCTTAGGGACTAGCGGGTTCACAGATACGCAGTATTTT. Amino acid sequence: CASSLGTSGFTDTQYF.

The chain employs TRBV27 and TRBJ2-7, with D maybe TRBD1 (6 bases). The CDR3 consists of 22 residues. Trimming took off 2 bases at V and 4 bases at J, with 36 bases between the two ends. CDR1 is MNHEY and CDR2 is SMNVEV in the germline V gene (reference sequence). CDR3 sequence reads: CASSLRFKQSLFEDSPRYEQYF. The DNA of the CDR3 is TGTGCCAGCAGTTTAAGGTTCAAGCAGTCCCTGTTTGAGGACAGCCCCCGTTACGAGCAGTACTTC.

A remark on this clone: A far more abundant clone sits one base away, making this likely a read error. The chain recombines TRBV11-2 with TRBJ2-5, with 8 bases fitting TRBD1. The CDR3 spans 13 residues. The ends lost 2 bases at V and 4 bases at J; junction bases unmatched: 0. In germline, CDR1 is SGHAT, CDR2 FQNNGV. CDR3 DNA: TGTGCCAGCAGCTTACAGGGGGCAGAGACCCAGTACTTC. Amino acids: CASSLQGAETQYF.

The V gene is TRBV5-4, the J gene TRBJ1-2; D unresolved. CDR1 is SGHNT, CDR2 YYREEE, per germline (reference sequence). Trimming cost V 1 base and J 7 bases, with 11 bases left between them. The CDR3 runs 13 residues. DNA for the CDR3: TGTGCCAGCAGCTTGTCCCAGCTTGGTGGCTACACCTTC. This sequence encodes CASSLSQLGGYTF.

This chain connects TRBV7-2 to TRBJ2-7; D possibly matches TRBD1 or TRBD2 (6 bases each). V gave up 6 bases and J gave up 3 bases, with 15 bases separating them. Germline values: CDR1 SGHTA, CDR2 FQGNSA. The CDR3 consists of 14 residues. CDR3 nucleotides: TGTGCCAGCAGTCACCAACGGGGGCACTACGAGCAGTACTTC. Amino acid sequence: CASSHQRGHYEQYF.

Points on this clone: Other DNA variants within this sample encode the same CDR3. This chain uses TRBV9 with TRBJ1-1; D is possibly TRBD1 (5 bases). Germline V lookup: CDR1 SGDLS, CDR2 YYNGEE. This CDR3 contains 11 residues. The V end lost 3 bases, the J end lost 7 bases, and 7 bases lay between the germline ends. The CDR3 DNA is TGTGCCAGCAGCGCTGGGGGTGAAGCTTTCTTT. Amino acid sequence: CASSAGGEAFF.

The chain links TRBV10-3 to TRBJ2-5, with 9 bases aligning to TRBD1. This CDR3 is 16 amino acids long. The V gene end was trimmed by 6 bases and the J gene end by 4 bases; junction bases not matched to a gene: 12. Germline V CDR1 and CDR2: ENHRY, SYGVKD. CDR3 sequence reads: CAISRSQGASVETQYF. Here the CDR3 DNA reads TGTGCCATCAGCCGATCACAGGGGGCTTCGGTAGAGACCCAGTACTTC.

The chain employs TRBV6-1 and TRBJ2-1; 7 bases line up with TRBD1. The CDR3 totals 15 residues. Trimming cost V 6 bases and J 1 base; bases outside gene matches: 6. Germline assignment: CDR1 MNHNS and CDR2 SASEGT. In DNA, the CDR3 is TGTGCCAGCAGCGCCAGGGGGACGTCCTACAATGAGCAGTTCTTC. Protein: CASSARGTSYNEQFF.

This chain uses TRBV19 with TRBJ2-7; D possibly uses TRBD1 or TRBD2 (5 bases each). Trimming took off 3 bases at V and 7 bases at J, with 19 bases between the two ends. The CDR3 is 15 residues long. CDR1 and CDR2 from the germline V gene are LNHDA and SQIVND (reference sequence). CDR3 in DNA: TGTGCCAGTAGTATCCTCGGGGACCTCGAGGTAGAGCAGTACTTC. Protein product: CASSILGDLEVEQYF.

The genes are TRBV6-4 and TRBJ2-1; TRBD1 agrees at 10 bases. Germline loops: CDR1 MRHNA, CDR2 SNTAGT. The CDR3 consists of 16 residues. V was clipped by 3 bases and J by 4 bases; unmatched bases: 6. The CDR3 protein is CASSERQGAPYNEQFF. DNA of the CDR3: TGTGCCAGCAGTGAGCGACAGGGGGCGCCTTACAATGAGCAGTTCTTC.

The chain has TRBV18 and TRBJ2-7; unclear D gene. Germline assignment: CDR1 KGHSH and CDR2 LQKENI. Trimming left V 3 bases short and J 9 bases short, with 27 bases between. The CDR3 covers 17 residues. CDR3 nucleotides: TGTGCCAGCTCACCGCCCCACTCCGGGCGCGTGGGGAAAGGGCAGTACTTC. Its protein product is CASSPPHSGRVGKGQYF.